This entry features one T cell receptor beta chain sequence. Sequencing was performed with immunoSEQ multiplex PCR; in TCRdb, only in-frame clones are kept and a portion is missing. The table records under 850,000 clones, over 75% of them present only once. The CDR3 sequence is 16 residues long. The germline gives CDR1 MNHEY, CDR2 SMNVEV (reference sequence). The junction had 13 bases not matched to a gene; V was cut back by 6 bases and J by 4 bases. The source of the sample is a study of shared T cell receptors in the human thymus. This sample also belongs to another study, concerning human thymus T cells. From that paper: Highly overlapping thymic repertoires among unrelated individuals were reported in related research.

The chain recombines TRBV27 with TRBJ2-3, with 7 bases identical to TRBD2. The specimen was thymocytes. This receptor was obtained from a boy younger than two with a congenital heart defect. CDR3 region: CASSQTSEWRPDTQYF. As DNA, the CDR3 is TGTGCCAGCAGCCAAACTAGCGAATGGCGACCAGATACGCAGTATTTT.